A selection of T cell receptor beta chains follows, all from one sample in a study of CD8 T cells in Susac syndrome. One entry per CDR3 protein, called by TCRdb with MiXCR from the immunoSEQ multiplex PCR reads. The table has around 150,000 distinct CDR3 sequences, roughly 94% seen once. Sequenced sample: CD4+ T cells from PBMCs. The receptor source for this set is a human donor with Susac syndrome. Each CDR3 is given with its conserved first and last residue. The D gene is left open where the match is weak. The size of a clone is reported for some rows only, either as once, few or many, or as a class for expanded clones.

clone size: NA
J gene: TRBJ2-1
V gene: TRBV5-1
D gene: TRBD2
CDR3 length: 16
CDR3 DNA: TGCGCCAGCAGCTTGGAGCTAGCGGGAGGGGGCAATGAGCAGTTCTTC
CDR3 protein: CASSLELAGGGNEQFF

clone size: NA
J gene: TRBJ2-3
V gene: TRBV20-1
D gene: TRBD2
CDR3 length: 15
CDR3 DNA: TGCAGTGCTACAAATAACGGGAGGGCCCTGTATACGCAGTATTTT
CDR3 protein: CSATNNGRALYTQYF

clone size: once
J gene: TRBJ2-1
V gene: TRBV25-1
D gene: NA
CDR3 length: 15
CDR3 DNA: TGTGCCAGCAGTGAACCGCGTGGAATCGCGGACTCGCAGTTCTTC
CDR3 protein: CASSEPRGIADSQFF

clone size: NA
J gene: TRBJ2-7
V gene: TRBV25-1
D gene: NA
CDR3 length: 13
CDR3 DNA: TGTGCCAGCACCCGGGGGTCCTACTACGAGCAGTACTTC
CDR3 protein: CASTRGSYYEQYF

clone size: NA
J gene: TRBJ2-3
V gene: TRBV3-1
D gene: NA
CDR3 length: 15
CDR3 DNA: TGTGCCAGCAGCCAGGGGGGGGCCTATGGGGATACGCAGTATTTT
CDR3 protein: CASSQGGAYGDTQYF

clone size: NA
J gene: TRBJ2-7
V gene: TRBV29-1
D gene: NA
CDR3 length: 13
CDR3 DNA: TGCAGCGTTGCGAATAGACACTCCTACGAGCAGTACTTC
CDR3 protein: CSVANRHSYEQYF

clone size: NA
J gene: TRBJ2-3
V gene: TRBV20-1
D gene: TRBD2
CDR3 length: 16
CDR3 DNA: TGCAGTGCCAGGTCCCCAGCGGGGGGGTTCACAGATACGCAGTATTTT
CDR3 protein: CSARSPAGGFTDTQYF

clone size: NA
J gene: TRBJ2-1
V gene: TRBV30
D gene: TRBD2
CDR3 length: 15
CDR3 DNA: TGTGCCTGGAGCAGGCGACTAGCGGGAGGGGGTGAGCAGTTCTTC
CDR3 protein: CAWSRRLAGGGEQFF

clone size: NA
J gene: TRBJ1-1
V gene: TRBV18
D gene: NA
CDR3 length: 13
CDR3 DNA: TGTGCCAGCTCAGACAGGTGGAACACTGAAGCTTTCTTT
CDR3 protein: CASSDRWNTEAFF

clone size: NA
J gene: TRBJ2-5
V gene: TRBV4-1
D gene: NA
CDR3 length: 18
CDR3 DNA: TGCGCCAGCAGCATTTCTCCGCCGGGGGCCACTACGCAAGAGACCCAGTACTTC
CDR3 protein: CASSISPPGATTQETQYF

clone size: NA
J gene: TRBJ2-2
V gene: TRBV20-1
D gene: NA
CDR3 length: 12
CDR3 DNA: TGCAGTGGGGGTTCCGGTACCGGGGAGCTGTTTTTT
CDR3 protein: CSGGSGTGELFF

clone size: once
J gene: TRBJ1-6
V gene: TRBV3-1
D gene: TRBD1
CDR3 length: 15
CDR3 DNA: TGTGCCAGCAGACGACAGGGGCTCAATAATTCACCCCTCCACTTT
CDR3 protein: CASRRQGLNNSPLHF

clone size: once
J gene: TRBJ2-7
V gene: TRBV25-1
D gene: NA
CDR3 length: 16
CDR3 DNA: TGTGCCAGCAGTGCCTCTAGGGCCGCTGTTCCCTACGAGCAGTACTTC
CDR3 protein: CASSASRAAVPYEQYF

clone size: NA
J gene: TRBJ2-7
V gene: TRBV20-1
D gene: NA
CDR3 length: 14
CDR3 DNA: TGCAGTGCCTCGGGGCAGGCTCGATCCTACGAGCAGTACTTC
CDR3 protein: CSASGQARSYEQYF

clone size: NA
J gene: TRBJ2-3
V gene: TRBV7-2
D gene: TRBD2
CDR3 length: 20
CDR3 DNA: TGTGCCAGCAGCTTAGCGTCTAGCGGGAGTTTTACGCGGAGCACAGATACGCAGTATTTT
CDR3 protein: CASSLASSGSFTRSTDTQYF

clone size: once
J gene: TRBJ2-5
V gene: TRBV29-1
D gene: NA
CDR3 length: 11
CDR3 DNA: TGCAGCCCCCATGCCCGGGAGACCCAGTACTTC
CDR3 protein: CSPHARETQYF

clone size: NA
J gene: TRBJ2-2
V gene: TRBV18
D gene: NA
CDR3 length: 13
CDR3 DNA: TGTGCCAGCTCACCACCCGGACGTGGCGAACTGTTTTTT
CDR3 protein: CASSPPGRGELFF

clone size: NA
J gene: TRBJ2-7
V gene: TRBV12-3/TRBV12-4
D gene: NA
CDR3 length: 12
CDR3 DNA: TGTGCCAGCAGCTCCACAGGGAACGAGCAGTACTTC
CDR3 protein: CASSSTGNEQYF

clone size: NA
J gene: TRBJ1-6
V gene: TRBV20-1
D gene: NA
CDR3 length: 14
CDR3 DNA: TGCAGTGCTAGAGATCCCTGGCGGGGGGCACCCCTCCACTTT
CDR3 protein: CSARDPWRGAPLHF

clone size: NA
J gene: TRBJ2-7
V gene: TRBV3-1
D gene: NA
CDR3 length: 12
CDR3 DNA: TGTGCCAGCAGCCAGCATGCCTACGAGCAGTACTTC
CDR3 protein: CASSQHAYEQYF

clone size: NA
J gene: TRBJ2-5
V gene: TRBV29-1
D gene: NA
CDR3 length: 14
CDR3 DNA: TGCAGCGTTGAAGAATCAGGGTGGGGGGAGACCCAGTACTTC
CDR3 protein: CSVEESGWGETQYF

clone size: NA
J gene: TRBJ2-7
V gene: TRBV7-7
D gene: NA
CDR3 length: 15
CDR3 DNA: TGTGCTAGCAGCTTGGAGGCAGGCCGGGTTGGCGAGCAGTACTTC
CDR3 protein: CASSLEAGRVGEQYF